This T cell receptor beta chain comes out of a study of Graves' ophthalmopathy and Graves' hyperthyroidism. Investigators amplified TCR beta CDR3 regions from RNA transcripts. The first round was an RT-PCR with HTBI primers, and the second round was a multiplex PCR. TCRdb used MiXCR to reprocess the multiplex PCR reads, holding one entry per CDR3 protein. In the table there are hundreds of thousands of distinct CDR3 sequences, about 24% of which are singletons. This CDR3 has 17 residues. V dropped 1 base and J dropped 1; count of bases not matched to a gene: 4. Germline V CDR1 and CDR2: LGHNA, YNFKEQ. Overall study findings and caveats: With around 70% sensitivity and roughly 72% specificity, the model predicted ophthalmopathy progression. In blood appeared most of the expanded thyroid clonotypes whose frequency exceeded 0.001.

On this clonotype itself: Its antigen is undetermined.

What supplied the PBMCs was about 9.8 ml of fresh peripheral blood. The TCR comes from a woman aged 18-29 years with stable Graves' hyperthyroidism. Some clones in this sample may be carry-over from other donors' samples. Input material: peripheral blood. The V call is TRBV4-2, the J call TRBJ1-6; TRBD1 matches at 7 bases. The CDR3 DNA follows: TGTGCCAGCAGCCAAGCGGACAGGCGTTCCTATAATTCACCCCTCCACTTT. It codes for CASSQADRRSYNSPLHF.